Here is one TCR beta chain with its context. The antigen remains undetermined. Produced via immunoSEQ multiplex PCR; TCRdb's table is partial and in-frame only. The table includes some 75,000 clones, less than 90% detected once. V was trimmed by 2 bases and J by 0 bases, leaving 11 bases between them. CDR1 is SGHRS, CDR2 YFSETQ, per germline. The CDR3 loop spans 15 amino acids. The data originate from a study of OX40 agonist ivuxolimab in advanced cancers. Overall study context: Hepatocellular carcinoma, melanoma, renal cell or head and neck cancer affected the dose-escalation patients. General study results and limits: CD8+ T cells averaged more expanded clones than CD4+. Some of the nonresponding patients also showed low levels of normalized T-cell clonal expansion.

This sequence was found in an adult with an advanced solid tumor such as melanoma, head and neck, liver or kidney cancer. The material sequenced was CD4+ or CD8+ T cells sorted from blood, taken in a trial of the OX40 agonist ivuxolimab. The chain couples TRBV5-1 to TRBJ1-1; D may be TRBD1 (5 bases). The CDR3 reads CASSLGVIMNTEAFF. The CDR3 nucleotides read TGCGCCAGCAGCTTAGGGGTCATTATGAACACTGAAGCTTTCTTT. The full variable domain, rest sourced from reference TRBV5-1 and TRBJ1-1, is KAGVTQTPRYLIKTRGQQVTLSCSPISGHRSVSWYQQTPGQGLQFLFEYFSETQRNKGNFPGRFSGRQFSNSRSEMNVSTLELGDSALYLCASSLGVIMNTEAFFGQGTRLTVV.